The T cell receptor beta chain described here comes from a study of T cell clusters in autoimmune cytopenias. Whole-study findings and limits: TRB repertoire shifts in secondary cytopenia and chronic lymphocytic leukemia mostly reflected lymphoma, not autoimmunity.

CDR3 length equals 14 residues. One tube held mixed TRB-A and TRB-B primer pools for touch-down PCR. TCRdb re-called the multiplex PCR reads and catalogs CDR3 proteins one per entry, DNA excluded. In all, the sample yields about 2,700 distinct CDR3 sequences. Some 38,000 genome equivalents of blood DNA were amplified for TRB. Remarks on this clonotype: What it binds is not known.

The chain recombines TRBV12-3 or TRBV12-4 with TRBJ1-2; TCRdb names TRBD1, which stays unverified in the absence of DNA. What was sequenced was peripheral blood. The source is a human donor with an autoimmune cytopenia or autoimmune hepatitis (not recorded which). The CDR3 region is CASRQTGGSRGYTF.